Detailed here is one TCR beta chain. Its antigen is undetermined. The sample holds other DNA sequences that translate to the same CDR3. Germline CDR1 SGHDT, CDR2 YYEEEE. V dropped 0 bases and J dropped 2 bases, with 8 bases sitting between them. This CDR3 region has 14 residues. These data originate in a study of cytomegalovirus exposure and HLA in healthy donors. The study's findings and limits: In a later analysis, common viral pathogens appeared linked to several of the most significant clusters. TCR beta V- and J-gene trimming was later associated with a missense DCLRE1C variant. The majority of CMV-associated TCR beta chains were reported as apparently HLA-restricted in a later analysis.

PCR employed 60 Vbeta and 13 Jbeta primers. The protocol was immunoSEQ multiplex PCR, while the TCRdb copy is restricted to in-frame clones and leaves out a portion. This sample has 60,000 to 70,000 clones, with 75% found just once. The source material was PBMCs. The chain recombines TRBV5-6 with TRBJ1-2; D not certain. The TCR sequence derives from a woman aged 40 to 50 in good health and CMV-seropositive. Here the CDR3 DNA reads TGTGCCAGCAGCTTGGTCGGGGTGAACTATGGCTACACCTTC. Protein sequence: CASSLVGVNYGYTF.